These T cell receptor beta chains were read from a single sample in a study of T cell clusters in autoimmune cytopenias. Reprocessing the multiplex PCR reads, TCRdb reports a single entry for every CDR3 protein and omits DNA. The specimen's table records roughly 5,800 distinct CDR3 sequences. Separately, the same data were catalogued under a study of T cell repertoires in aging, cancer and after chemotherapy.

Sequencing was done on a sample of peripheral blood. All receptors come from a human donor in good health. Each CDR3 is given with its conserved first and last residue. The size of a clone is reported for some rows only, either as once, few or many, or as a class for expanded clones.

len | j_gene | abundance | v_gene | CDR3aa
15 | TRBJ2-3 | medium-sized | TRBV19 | CASRTGSTITDTQYF
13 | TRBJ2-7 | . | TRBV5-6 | CASSQDRAYEQYF
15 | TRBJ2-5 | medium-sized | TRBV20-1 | CSAPGASGSRETQYF
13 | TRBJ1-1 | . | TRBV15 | CATSRGTNTEAFF
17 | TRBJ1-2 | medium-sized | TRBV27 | CASSPLGTQRGNYGYTF
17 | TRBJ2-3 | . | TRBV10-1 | CASSELGTSESTDTQYF
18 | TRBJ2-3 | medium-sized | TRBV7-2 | CASSLAAGGHGGTDTQYF
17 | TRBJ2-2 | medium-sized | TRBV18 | CASSPSTSGTNTGELFF
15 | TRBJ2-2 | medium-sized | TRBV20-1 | CSALIGQGAAGELFF
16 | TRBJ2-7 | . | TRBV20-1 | CSARDQVGTGAYEQYF
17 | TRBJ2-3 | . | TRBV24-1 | CATSEPPGQGGTDTQYF
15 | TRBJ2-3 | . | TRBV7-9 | CASSLRGGDTDTQYF
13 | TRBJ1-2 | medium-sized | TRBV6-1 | CASMGPLNYGYTF
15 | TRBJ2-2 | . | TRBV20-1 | CSAWGWTGRTGELFF
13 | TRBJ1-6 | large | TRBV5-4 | CASSYRGNSPLHF
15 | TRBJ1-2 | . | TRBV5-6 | CASSILDRETSGYTF
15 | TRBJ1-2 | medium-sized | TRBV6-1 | CASRTRQGGDYGYTF
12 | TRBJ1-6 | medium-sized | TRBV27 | CALDRGDSPLHF
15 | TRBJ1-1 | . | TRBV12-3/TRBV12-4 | CASTPAGGQNTEAFF
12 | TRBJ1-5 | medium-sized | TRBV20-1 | CSARSGDQPQHF
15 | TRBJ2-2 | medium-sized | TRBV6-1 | CASSPTRGRTGELFF
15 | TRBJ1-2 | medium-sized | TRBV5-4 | CASSLTGSKDYGYTF
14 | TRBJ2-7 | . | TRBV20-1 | CSAGPGTGDYEQYF
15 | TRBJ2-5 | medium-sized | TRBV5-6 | CASTLRSSGQETQYF
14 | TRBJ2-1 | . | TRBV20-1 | CSAGQSRSYNEQFF
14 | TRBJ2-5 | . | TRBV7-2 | CASSEPGGAGTQYF
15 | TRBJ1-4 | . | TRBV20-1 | CSARAPVRTNEKLFF
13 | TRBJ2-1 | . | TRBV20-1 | CSASGTSGNEQFF
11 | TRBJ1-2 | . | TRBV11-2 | CASSQGGGYTF
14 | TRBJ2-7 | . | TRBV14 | CASSQTGGPYEQYF
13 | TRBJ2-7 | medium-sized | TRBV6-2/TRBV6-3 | CASSYRDAYEQYF
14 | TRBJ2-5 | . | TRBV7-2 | CASSGSGAERTQYF
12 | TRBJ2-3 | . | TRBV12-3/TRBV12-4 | CASSFYTDTQYF
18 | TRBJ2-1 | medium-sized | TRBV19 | CASSQGDSGRTFYNEQFF
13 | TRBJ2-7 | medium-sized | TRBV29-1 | CSVAGGALYEQYF
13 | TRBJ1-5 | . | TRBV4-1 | CASSSGRDQPQHF
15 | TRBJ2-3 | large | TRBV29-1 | CSVGASGGSTDTQYF
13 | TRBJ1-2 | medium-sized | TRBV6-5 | CASSRTQGRGYTF
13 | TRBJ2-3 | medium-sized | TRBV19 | CASKGEGRDTQYF
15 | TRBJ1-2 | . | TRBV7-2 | CASSFLTGTGMGYTF
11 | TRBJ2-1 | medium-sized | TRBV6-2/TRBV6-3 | CASSQGSWGFF
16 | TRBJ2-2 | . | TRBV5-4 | CASSHAGRGPTGELFF
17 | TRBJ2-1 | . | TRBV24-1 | CATSDLEPAGSYNEQFF
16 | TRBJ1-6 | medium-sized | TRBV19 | CASSMEGVGGNSPLHF
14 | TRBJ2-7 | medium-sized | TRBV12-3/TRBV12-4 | CASGPTGTPYEQYF
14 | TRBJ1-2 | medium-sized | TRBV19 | CASSIRTATYGYTF
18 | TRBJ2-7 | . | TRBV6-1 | CASSGVIGPSGGPHEQYF
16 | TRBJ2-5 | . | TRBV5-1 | CASSFQGGQGMETQYF
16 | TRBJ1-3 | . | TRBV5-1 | CASSQATGWTGNTIYF
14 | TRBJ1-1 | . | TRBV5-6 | CASSPDSKSTEAFF